This is a list of T cell receptor beta chains from one sample in a study of blood T cell repertoires in COVID-19. The table came from immunoSEQ multiplex PCR; TCRdb's copy has only in-frame clones and leaves some out. The table lists approximately 150,000 clones, approximately 86% of them singletons. The specimen sequenced was peripheral blood. All receptors derive from a woman older than 75 with COVID-19, enrolled during active disease. Both conserved end residues are part of each CDR3. The D gene is left open where the match is weak. Where a row states a size, it is once, few, many or the class of an expanded clone; other rows omit it.

size: NA
D: NA
length: 13
V: TRBV2
J: TRBJ2-2
CDR3: CASRRERAGELFF
DNA: TGTGCCAGCAGGAGGGAGCGGGCCGGGGAGCTGTTTTTT

size: NA
D: NA
length: 14
V: TRBV5-1
J: TRBJ2-1
CDR3: CASSPGQTYNEQFF
DNA: TGCGCCAGCAGCCCAGGACAGACCTACAATGAGCAGTTCTTC

size: NA
D: NA
length: 18
V: TRBV14
J: TRBJ1-2
CDR3: CASSLTGTPALQDYGYTF
DNA: TGTGCCAGCAGCCTCACCGGGACACCCGCTTTACAAGATTATGGCTACACCTTC

size: NA
D: TRBD1
length: 13
V: TRBV11-2
J: TRBJ2-5
CDR3: CASSFDREETQYF
DNA: TGTGCCAGCAGCTTCGACAGGGAGGAGACCCAGTACTTC

size: few
D: TRBD1
length: 17
V: TRBV3-1/TRBV3-2
J: TRBJ2-1
CDR3: CASSLAGGQGAYNEQFF
DNA: TGTGCCAGCAGCCTGGCGGGCGGCCAGGGGGCCTACAATGAGCAGTTCTTC

size: NA
D: NA
length: 16
V: TRBV4-1
J: TRBJ2-7
CDR3: CASSRVPGLGSYEQYF
DNA: TGCGCCAGCAGCCGAGTACCGGGACTTGGCTCCTACGAGCAGTACTTC

size: NA
D: NA
length: 13
V: TRBV11-3
J: TRBJ2-2
CDR3: CASSPVHTGELFF
DNA: TGTGCCAGCAGCCCGGTTCACACCGGGGAGCTGTTTTTT

size: NA
D: TRBD1
length: 15
V: TRBV10-1
J: TRBJ2-3
CDR3: CASGGVRGRTDTQYF
DNA: TGCGCCAGCGGGGGAGTGAGGGGGCGAACAGATACGCAGTATTTT

size: NA
D: NA
length: 14
V: TRBV19
J: TRBJ1-5
CDR3: CASSAGRLNQPQHF
DNA: TGTGCCAGTAGTGCGGGACGGTTAAATCAGCCCCAGCATTTT

size: NA
D: NA
length: 12
V: TRBV12-3/TRBV12-4
J: TRBJ1-2
CDR3: CASSSGVYGYTF
DNA: TGTGCCAGCAGTTCCGGGGTCTATGGCTACACCTTC

size: NA
D: TRBD1
length: 12
V: TRBV10-1
J: TRBJ1-1
CDR3: CASSEGTAEAFF
DNA: TGCGCCAGCAGTGAGGGGACAGCTGAAGCTTTCTTT

size: NA
D: NA
length: 13
V: TRBV6-2/TRBV6-3
J: TRBJ1-2
CDR3: CASSHDSNYGYTF
DNA: TGTGCCAGCAGTCACGACAGTAACTATGGCTACACCTTC

size: NA
D: NA
length: 15
V: TRBV5-1
J: TRBJ1-6
CDR3: CASSLLSPDNSPLHF
DNA: TGCGCCAGCAGCCTCCTAAGTCCCGATAATTCACCCCTCCACTTT

size: few
D: TRBD1
length: 15
V: TRBV27
J: TRBJ2-2
CDR3: CASSIRTGGTGELFF
DNA: TGTGCCAGCAGTATAAGGACAGGGGGGACCGGGGAGCTGTTTTTT

size: few
D: NA
length: 12
V: TRBV7-3
J: TRBJ2-5
CDR3: CASSLVPGLQYF
DNA: TGTGCCAGCAGCTTAGTCCCGGGTCTTCAGTACTTC

size: NA
D: NA
length: 15
V: TRBV9
J: TRBJ2-1
CDR3: CASSVSGSSYNEQFF
DNA: TGTGCCAGCAGCGTGAGCGGAAGCTCCTACAATGAGCAGTTCTTC

size: NA
D: NA
length: 13
V: TRBV12-3/TRBV12-4
J: TRBJ2-1
CDR3: CASIDPGRNEQFF
DNA: TGTGCCAGCATCGACCCGGGGAGAAATGAGCAGTTCTTC

size: NA
D: NA
length: 16
V: TRBV21-1
J: TRBJ2-1
CDR3: CASSKGLVRGSNEQFF
DNA: TGTGCCAGCAGCAAAGGGCTTGTACGCGGGAGCAATGAGCAGTTCTTC

size: NA
D: TRBD1
length: 20
V: TRBV29-1
J: TRBJ1-2
CDR3: CSVEWVRRGTGGHSIYGYTF
DNA: TGCAGCGTTGAGTGGGTGAGACGGGGGACAGGGGGCCATTCGATCTATGGCTACACCTTC

size: NA
D: NA
length: 15
V: TRBV7-9
J: TRBJ2-4
CDR3: CASSLFRGPKNIQYF
DNA: TGTGCCAGCAGCTTGTTCAGGGGACCCAAAAACATTCAGTACTTC

size: NA
D: TRBD1
length: 16
V: TRBV23-1
J: TRBJ1-2
CDR3: CASSQPRDRAEDGYTF
DNA: TGCGCCAGCAGTCAACCGAGGGACAGGGCGGAGGATGGCTACACCTTC

size: NA
D: NA
length: 14
V: TRBV3-1/TRBV3-2
J: TRBJ1-2
CDR3: CASSQGRQGGGYTF
DNA: TGTGCCAGCAGCCAAGGCAGGCAGGGTGGTGGCTACACCTTC

size: NA
D: NA
length: 14
V: TRBV6-5
J: TRBJ1-2
CDR3: CASSQGVANYGYTF
DNA: TGTGCCAGCAGCCAAGGGGTGGCTAACTATGGCTACACCTTC

size: NA
D: NA
length: 13
V: TRBV6-5
J: TRBJ1-6
CDR3: CASTPDRISPLHF
DNA: TGTGCCAGCACCCCGGACAGAATTTCACCCCTCCACTTT

size: NA
D: NA
length: 13
V: TRBV12-3/TRBV12-4
J: TRBJ1-5
CDR3: CASSPYSNQPQHF
DNA: TGTGCCAGCAGTCCCTATAGCAATCAGCCCCAGCATTTT

size: NA
D: TRBD2
length: 16
V: TRBV18
J: TRBJ2-1
CDR3: CASSPALAGGDNEQFF
DNA: TGTGCCAGCTCACCTGCCTTAGCGGGGGGGGACAATGAGCAGTTCTTC

size: NA
D: TRBD2
length: 16
V: TRBV7-9
J: TRBJ2-3
CDR3: CASSSGLASNTDTQYF
DNA: TGTGCCAGCAGCTCAGGACTAGCCTCGAACACAGATACGCAGTATTTT

size: NA
D: NA
length: 15
V: TRBV9
J: TRBJ2-3
CDR3: CASSVEVGATDTQYF
DNA: TGTGCCAGCAGCGTAGAAGTGGGGGCCACAGATACGCAGTATTTT

size: NA
D: NA
length: 13
V: TRBV5-6
J: TRBJ1-5
CDR3: CASSLRGYQPQHF
DNA: TGTGCCAGCAGCTTAAGGGGATATCAGCCCCAGCATTTT

size: NA
D: TRBD1
length: 16
V: TRBV18
J: TRBJ2-2
CDR3: CASSPQGEWSTGELFF
DNA: TGTGCCAGCTCACCCCAGGGGGAGTGGTCCACCGGGGAGCTGTTTTTT

size: NA
D: NA
length: 16
V: TRBV18
J: TRBJ1-3
CDR3: CASSPSSGRSSNTIYF
DNA: TGTGCCAGCTCCCCTAGCAGCGGCCGAAGCTCGAACACCATATATTTT

size: once
D: TRBD2
length: 15
V: TRBV9
J: TRBJ2-2
CDR3: CASSVAAGVAGELFF
DNA: TGTGCCAGCAGCGTAGCAGCGGGAGTCGCCGGGGAGCTGTTTTTT

size: NA
D: NA
length: 16
V: TRBV4-2
J: TRBJ1-2
CDR3: CASSLSGGREGFGYTF
DNA: TGTGCCAGCAGCCTCTCAGGTGGCAGGGAGGGCTTTGGCTACACCTTC

size: NA
D: NA
length: 15
V: TRBV5-1
J: TRBJ1-2
CDR3: CASTRGQALSDGYTF
DNA: TGCGCCAGCACCCGAGGGCAGGCGCTTAGTGATGGCTACACCTTC

size: NA
D: TRBD1
length: 15
V: TRBV19
J: TRBJ1-2
CDR3: CASTPGTGLFYGYTF
DNA: TGTGCCAGCACTCCGGGGACAGGGCTTTTCTATGGCTACACCTTC

size: NA
D: NA
length: 12
V: TRBV3-1/TRBV3-2
J: TRBJ1-2
CDR3: CASGDSGGGYTF
DNA: TGTGCCAGTGGGGATTCGGGCGGGGGCTACACCTTC

size: NA
D: NA
length: 13
V: TRBV6-1
J: TRBJ2-7
CDR3: CASSEPETLRQYF
DNA: TGTGCCAGCAGTGAACCCGAGACTCTCCGGCAGTACTTC